This T cell receptor beta chain was found in a study of blood T cells in healthy people across ages. V lost 1 base, J lost 1 base, and 4 bases stayed unmatched. The germline V gene encodes CDR1 SGHDT and CDR2 YYEEEE. This CDR3 comprises 15 residues. Primers used in a second PCR of about 6 to 11 cycles were a sample-barcoded 5' primer and a J-beta primer mix. TCRdb re-called the 5' RACE reads with MiXCR, one entry per CDR3 protein. The sample lists 650,000 to 800,000 distinct CDR3 sequences, around 42% seen once, with nearly 20% in the top ten. This receptor was taken from a man aged 60 to 75 in good health. The specimen sequenced was blood. This sequence joins TRBV5-6 and TRBJ1-2; 7 bases line up with TRBD1. CDR3 bases: TGTGCCAGCAGCTTGAGCACAGGGGTTAACTATGGCTACACCTTC. It yields the protein CASSLSTGVNYGYTF.